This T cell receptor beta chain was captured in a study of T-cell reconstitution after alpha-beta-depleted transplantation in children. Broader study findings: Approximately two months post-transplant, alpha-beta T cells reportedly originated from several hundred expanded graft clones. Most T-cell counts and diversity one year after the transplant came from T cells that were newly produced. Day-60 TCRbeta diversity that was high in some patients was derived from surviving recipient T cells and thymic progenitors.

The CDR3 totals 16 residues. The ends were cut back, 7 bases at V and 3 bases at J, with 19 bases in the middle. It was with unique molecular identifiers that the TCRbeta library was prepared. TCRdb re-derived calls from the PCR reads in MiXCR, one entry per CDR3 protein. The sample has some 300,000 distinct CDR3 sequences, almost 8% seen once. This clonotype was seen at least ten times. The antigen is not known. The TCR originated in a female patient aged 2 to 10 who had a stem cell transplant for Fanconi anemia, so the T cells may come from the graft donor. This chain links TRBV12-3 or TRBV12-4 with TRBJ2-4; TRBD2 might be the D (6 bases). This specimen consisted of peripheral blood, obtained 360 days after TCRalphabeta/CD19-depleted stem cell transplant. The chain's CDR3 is CASMRYWEEDKNIQYF. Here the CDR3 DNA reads TGTGCCAGCATGCGGTATTGGGAGGAAGACAAAAACATTCAGTACTTC.